These T cell receptor beta chains were read from a single sample in a study of cytomegalovirus exposure and HLA in healthy donors. Produced via immunoSEQ multiplex PCR; TCRdb's table is partial and in-frame only. The table includes 150,000 to 250,000 clones, 80% to 90% detected once. The sequencing sample was made of PBMCs. Every receptor here comes from a woman aged 25 to 39 in good health and CMV-seronegative. Both conserved end residues are part of each CDR3. D genes are given only for firm matches. Size is stated for part of the rows, as once, few or many counts, or as a class when the clone is expanded.

J gene: TRBJ1-1
D gene: .
V gene: TRBV2
clone size: .
CDR3 DNA: TGTGCCAGCAGTGAGCGGAGGAACACTGAAGCTTTCTTT
CDR3 protein: CASSERRNTEAFF

J gene: TRBJ1-5
D gene: .
V gene: TRBV7-8
clone size: .
CDR3 DNA: TGTGCCAGCAGCCCCCTCGAGAGTACTTATCAGCCCCAGCATTTT
CDR3 protein: CASSPLESTYQPQHF

J gene: TRBJ2-1
D gene: TRBD2
V gene: TRBV29-1
clone size: .
CDR3 DNA: TGCAGCGCCTCGCAGGTCCCTAGCGGGGGGCCCCTAAATGAGCAGTTCTTC
CDR3 protein: CSASQVPSGGPLNEQFF

J gene: TRBJ1-6
D gene: .
V gene: TRBV7-3
clone size: .
CDR3 DNA: TGTGCCAGCAGTACAGCGGGTTATAATTCACCCCTCCACTTT
CDR3 protein: CASSTAGYNSPLHF

J gene: TRBJ1-5
D gene: .
V gene: TRBV19
clone size: .
CDR3 DNA: TGTGCCAGTAGGAACAGGGAGAGCAATCAGCCCCAGCATTTT
CDR3 protein: CASRNRESNQPQHF

J gene: TRBJ2-1
D gene: TRBD2
V gene: TRBV4-2
clone size: .
CDR3 DNA: TGTGCCAGCAGCTGGGAGGGGAGCTCCTACAATGAGCAGTTCTTC
CDR3 protein: CASSWEGSSYNEQFF

J gene: TRBJ2-2
D gene: .
V gene: TRBV5-1
clone size: .
CDR3 DNA: TGCGCCAGCAGCCAAACTCACGTCACCGGGGAGCTGTTTTTT
CDR3 protein: CASSQTHVTGELFF

J gene: TRBJ1-3
D gene: .
V gene: TRBV19
clone size: .
CDR3 DNA: TGTGCCAGTATGAAAGGGGATACTGGAAACACCATATATTTT
CDR3 protein: CASMKGDTGNTIYF

J gene: TRBJ2-2
D gene: TRBD2
V gene: TRBV6-5
clone size: few
CDR3 DNA: TGTGCCAGCAAGGGCGGGAGTGGCACCGGGGAGCTGTTTTTT
CDR3 protein: CASKGGSGTGELFF

J gene: TRBJ2-3
D gene: .
V gene: TRBV10-3
clone size: .
CDR3 DNA: TGTGCCATCAGTGTCCGGGAAACGCAGTATTTT
CDR3 protein: CAISVRETQYF

J gene: TRBJ1-4
D gene: .
V gene: TRBV2
clone size: .
CDR3 DNA: TGTGCCAGCAGTGTCCAGGGGTTAACTAATGAAAAACTGTTTTTT
CDR3 protein: CASSVQGLTNEKLFF

J gene: TRBJ1-4
D gene: TRBD1
V gene: TRBV10-2
clone size: .
CDR3 DNA: TGCGCCAGCAGTGCGACAGGGGAAAAAGAAAAACTGTTTTTT
CDR3 protein: CASSATGEKEKLFF